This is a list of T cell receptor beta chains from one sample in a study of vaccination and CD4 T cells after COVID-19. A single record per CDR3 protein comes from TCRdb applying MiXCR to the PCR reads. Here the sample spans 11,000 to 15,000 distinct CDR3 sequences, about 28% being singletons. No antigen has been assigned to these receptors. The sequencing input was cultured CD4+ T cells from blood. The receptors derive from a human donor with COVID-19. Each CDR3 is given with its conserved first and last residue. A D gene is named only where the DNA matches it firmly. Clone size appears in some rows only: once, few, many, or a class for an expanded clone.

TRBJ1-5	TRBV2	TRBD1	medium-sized	CASSARDRGNQPQHF	TGTGCCAGCAGTGCACGGGACAGGGGCAATCAGCCCCAGCATTTT
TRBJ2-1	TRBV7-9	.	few	CASIEGVSENEQFF	TGTGCCAGCATCGAGGGGGTTTCGGAGAATGAGCAGTTCTTC
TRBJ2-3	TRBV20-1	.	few	CSARVGRGSTDTQYF	TGCAGTGCTAGAGTGGGTCGGGGGAGCACAGATACGCAGTATTTT
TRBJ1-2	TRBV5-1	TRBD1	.	CASSLGQGASYGYTF	TGCGCCAGCAGCTTGGGGCAGGGGGCGAGCTATGGCTACACCTTC
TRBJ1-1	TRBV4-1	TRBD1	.	CASSPGQGLVGRTEAFF	TGCGCCAGCAGCCCTGGACAGGGGTTAGTGGGTAGGACTGAAGCTTTCTTT
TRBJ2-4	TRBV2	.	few	CASSALDLDIQYF	TGTGCCAGCAGTGCTTTAGATTTGGACATTCAGTACTTC
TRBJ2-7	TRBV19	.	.	CASSILTGLGEQYF	TGTGCCAGTAGTATCCTAACAGGGTTGGGCGAGCAGTACTTC
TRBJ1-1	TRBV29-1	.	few	CSVARAAQKAFF	TGCAGCGTGGCCCGGGCCGCGCAGAAAGCTTTCTTT
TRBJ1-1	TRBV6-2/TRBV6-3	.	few	CASSFISVPGTEAFF	TGTGCCAGCAGTTTTATTTCGGTTCCGGGCACTGAAGCTTTCTTT
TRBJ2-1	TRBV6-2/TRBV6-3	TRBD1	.	CASGQGNEQFF	TGTGCCAGCGGACAGGGGAATGAGCAGTTCTTC
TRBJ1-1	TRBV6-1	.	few	CASPGQNTEAFF	TGTGCCAGCCCAGGACAGAACACTGAAGCTTTCTTT
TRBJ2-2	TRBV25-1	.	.	CASNFPGDTGELFF	TGTGCCAGCAACTTCCCCGGGGACACCGGGGAGCTGTTTTTT
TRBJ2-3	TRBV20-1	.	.	CRGGPSGAYNTQYF	TGCAGGGGGGGCCCCAGCGGGGCGTACAATACGCAGTATTTT
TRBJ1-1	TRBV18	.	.	CASSPPMNTEAFF	TGTGCCAGCTCACCACCCATGAACACTGAAGCTTTCTTT
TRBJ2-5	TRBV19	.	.	CASNSMETQYF	TGTGCCAGTAATTCTATGGAGACCCAGTACTTC
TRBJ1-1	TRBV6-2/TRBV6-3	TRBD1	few	CASSYQGGNTEAFF	TGTGCCAGCAGTTACCAGGGGGGGAACACTGAAGCTTTCTTT
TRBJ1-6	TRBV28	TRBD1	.	CATGTGQRNSPLHF	TGTGCCACCGGGACAGGGCAGAGGAATTCACCCCTCCACTTT
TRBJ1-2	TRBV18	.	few	CASSLLQTQLRTSNYGYTF	TGTGCCAGCTCACTACTACAAACTCAGCTACGAACATCTAACTATGGCTACACCTTC
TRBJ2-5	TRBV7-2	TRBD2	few	CASTAGGGGAWETQYF	TGTGCCAGCACCGCGGGTGGCGGGGGGGCCTGGGAGACCCAGTACTTC
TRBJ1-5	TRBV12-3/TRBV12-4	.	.	CASSPGALPQHF	TGTGCCAGCAGTCCCGGAGCTTTACCCCAGCATTTT
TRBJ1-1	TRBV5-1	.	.	CASSLITDTEAFF	TGCGCCAGCAGCTTGATTACGGACACTGAAGCTTTCTTT
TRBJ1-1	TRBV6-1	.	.	CASTDPLGNTEAFF	TGTGCCAGCACCGACCCTCTGGGGAACACTGAAGCTTTCTTT
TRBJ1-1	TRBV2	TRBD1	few	CASSRTGSTEAFF	TGTGCCAGCAGTAGGACAGGGAGCACTGAAGCTTTCTTT